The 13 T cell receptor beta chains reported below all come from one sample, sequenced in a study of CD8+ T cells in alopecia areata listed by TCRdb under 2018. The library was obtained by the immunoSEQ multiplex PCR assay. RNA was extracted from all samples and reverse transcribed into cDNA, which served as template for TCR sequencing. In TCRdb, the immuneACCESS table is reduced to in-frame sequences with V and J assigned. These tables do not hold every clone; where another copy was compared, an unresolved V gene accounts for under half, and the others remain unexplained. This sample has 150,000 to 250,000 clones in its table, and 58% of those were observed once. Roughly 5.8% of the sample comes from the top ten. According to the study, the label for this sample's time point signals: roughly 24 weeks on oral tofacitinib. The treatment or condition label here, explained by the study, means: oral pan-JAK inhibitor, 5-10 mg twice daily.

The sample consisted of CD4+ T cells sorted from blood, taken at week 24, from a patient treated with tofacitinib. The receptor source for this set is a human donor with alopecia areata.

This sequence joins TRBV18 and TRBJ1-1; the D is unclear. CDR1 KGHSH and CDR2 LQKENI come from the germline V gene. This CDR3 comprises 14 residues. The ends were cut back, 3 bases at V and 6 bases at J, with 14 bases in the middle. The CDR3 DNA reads TGTGCCAGCTCACCGGGTGTTGCGGGTTCTGAAGCTTTCTTT. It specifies CASSPGVAGSEAFF.

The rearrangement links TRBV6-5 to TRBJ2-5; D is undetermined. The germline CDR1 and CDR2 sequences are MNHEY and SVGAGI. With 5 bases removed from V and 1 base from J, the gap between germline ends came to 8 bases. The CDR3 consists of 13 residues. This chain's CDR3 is CASSQDSQETQYF. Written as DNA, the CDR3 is TGTGCCAGCAGTCAAGATTCCCAAGAGACCCAGTACTTC.

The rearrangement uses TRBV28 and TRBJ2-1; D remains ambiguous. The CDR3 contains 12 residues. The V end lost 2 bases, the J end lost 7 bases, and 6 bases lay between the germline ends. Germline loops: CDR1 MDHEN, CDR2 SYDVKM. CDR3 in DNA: TGTGCCAGCAGTTTAGTGGGTAATGAGCAGTTCTTC. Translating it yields CASSLVGNEQFF.

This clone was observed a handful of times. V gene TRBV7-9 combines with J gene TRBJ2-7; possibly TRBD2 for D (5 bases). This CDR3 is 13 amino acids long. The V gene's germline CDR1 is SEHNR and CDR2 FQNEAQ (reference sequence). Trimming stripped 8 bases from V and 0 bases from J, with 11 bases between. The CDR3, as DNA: TGTGCCAGCGGAGGACGTCTCTCCTACGAGCAGTACTTC. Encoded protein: CASGGRLSYEQYF.

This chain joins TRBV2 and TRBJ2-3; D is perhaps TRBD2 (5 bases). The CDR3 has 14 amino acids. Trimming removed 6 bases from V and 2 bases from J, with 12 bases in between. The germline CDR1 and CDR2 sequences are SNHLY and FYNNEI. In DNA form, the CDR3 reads TGTGCCAGCAGCGGCACGGACTCCACAGATACGCAGTATTTT. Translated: CASSGTDSTDTQYF. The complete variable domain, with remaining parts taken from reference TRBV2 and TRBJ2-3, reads EPEVTQTPSHQVTQMGQEVILRCVPISNHLYFYWYRQILGQKVEFLVSFYNNEISEKSEIFDDQFSVERPDGSNFTLKIRSTKLEDSAMYFCASSGTDSTDTQYFGPGTRLTVL.

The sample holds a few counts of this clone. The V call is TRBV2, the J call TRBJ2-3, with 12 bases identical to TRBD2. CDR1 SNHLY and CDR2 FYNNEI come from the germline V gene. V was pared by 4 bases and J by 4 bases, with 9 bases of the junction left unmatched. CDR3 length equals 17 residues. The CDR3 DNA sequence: TGTGCCAGCAGTGGGAAGACTAGCGGGAGATTAGCAGATACGCAGTATTTT. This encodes CASSGKTSGRLADTQYF.

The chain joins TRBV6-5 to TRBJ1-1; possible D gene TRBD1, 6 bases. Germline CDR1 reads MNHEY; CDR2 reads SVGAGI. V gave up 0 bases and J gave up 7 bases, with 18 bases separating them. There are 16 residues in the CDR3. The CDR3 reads CASSYSSTGNGIEAFF. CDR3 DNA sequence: TGTGCCAGCAGTTACTCAAGTACAGGGAACGGAATTGAAGCTTTCTTT.

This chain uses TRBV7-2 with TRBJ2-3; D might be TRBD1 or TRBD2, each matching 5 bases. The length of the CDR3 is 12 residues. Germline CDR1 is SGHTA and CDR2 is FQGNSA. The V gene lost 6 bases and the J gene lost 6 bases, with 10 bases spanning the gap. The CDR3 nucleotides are TGTGCCAGCAGGGGGGATGGGGATACGCAGTATTTT. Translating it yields CASRGDGDTQYF. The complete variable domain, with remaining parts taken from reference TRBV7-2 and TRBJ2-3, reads GAGVSQSPSNKVTEKGKDVELRCDPISGHTALYWYRQSLGQGLEFLIYFQGNSAPDKSGLPSDRFSAERTGGSVSTLTIQRTQQEDSAVYLCASRGDGDTQYFGPGTRLTVL.

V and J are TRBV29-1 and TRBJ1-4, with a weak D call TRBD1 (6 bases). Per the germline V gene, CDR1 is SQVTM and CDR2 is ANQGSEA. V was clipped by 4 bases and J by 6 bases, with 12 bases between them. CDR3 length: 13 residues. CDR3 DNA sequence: TGCAGCGTTGGCGGGGGGCTTCATGAAAAACTGTTTTTT. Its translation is CSVGGGLHEKLFF.

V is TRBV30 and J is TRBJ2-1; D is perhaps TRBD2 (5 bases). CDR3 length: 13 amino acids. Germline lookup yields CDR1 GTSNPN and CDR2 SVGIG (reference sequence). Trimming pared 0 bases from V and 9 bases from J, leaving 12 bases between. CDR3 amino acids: CAWSVGGSSEQFF. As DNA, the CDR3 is TGTGCCTGGAGTGTAGGAGGTAGCAGTGAGCAGTTCTTC.

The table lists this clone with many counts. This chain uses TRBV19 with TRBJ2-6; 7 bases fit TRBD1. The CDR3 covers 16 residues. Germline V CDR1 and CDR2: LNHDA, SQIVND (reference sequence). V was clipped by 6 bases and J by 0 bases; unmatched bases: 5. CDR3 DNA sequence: TGTGCCAGTAGAACAGGACAGGCCTCTGGGGCCAACGTCCTGACTTTC. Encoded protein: CASRTGQASGANVLTF. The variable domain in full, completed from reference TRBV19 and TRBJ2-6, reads DGGITQSPKYLFRKEGQNVTLSCEQNLNHDAMYWYRQDPGQGLRLIYYSQIVNDFQKGDIAEGYSVSREKKESFPLTVTSAQKNPTAFYLCASRTGQASGANVLTFGAGSRLTVL.

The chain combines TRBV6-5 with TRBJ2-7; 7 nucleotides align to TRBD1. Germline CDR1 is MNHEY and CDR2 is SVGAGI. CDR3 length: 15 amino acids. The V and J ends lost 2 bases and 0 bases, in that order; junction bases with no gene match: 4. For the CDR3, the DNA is TGTGCCAGCAGTTACGGGACAGACAGCTCCTACGAGCAGTACTTC. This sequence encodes CASSYGTDSSYEQYF.

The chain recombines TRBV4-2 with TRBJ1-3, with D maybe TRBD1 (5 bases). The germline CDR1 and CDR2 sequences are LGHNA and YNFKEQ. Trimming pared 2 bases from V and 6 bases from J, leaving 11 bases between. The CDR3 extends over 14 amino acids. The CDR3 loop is CASSQKGLANTIYF. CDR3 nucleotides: TGTGCCAGCAGCCAAAAGGGGTTAGCAAACACCATATATTTT.